This TCR beta chain derives from a study of regulatory T cells in long-lasting Graves disease. Study-level information: Positivity for TSH receptor antibodies plus over 5 years of antithyroid drugs meant persistent Graves' disease.

For TCR beta, libraries came from iRepertoire HTBI primers and Arm-PCR of CDR3 regions. Per the study methods: Looking across samples, the authors found some 60 TRBV and approximately 14 TRBJ segments. TCRdb re-derived calls from the multiplex PCR reads in MiXCR, one entry per CDR3 protein. Clone size and V and J calls follow TCRdb, not the original study. Here the sample spans 360,000 or so distinct CDR3 sequences, roughly 25% being singletons. Time point here: persistent/refractory GD, antithyroid drugs over 5 years with positive TRAb. From PBMCs, RNA was extracted and then used to make the TCR library. Only a few counts were recorded for this clonotype. What it binds is not known. Germline V gene data show CDR1 as GTSNPN and CDR2 as SVGIG (reference sequence). V lost 4 bases and J lost 4, with 7 bases in between. This CDR3 is built from 12 residues. Overall study results and limits: Examination was confined to peripheral blood, excluding thyroid tissue. Persistent disease samples used TRBV28, TRBJ1-2 and TRBJ2-5 preferentially.

The sample was peripheral blood mononuclear cells (PBMCs), taken when the disease was refractory, from a patient treated with antithyroid drugs. The TCR was taken from a woman aged 40 to 49 with Graves disease. V gene TRBV30 combines with J gene TRBJ1-4; D is unclear. CDR3 sequence reads: CAWMTLNEKLFF. The CDR3, as DNA: TGTGCCTGGATGACCCTTAATGAAAAACTGTTTTTT.